The source of this T cell receptor beta chain is a study of vaccination and CD4 T cells after COVID-19. General study points: Spike mono-reactivity was shown by 304 of 307 vaccine-specific clones in convalescent patients. The rise in median SARS-CoV-2-reactive clonotypes, from around 21 to 38, was not significant.

V was clipped by 2 bases and J by 2 bases; unmatched bases: 3. The CDR3 length is 16 residues. The germline V gene encodes CDR1 MNHEY and CDR2 SMNVEV (reference sequence). An Oncomine TCR Beta short-read assay was used to sequence the DNA from cultured CD4+ T cells. In this case, cultured CD4+ T cells provided the extracted genomic DNA. Each CDR3 protein is one row after TCRdb ran MiXCR on the PCR reads. The sample yields about 18,000 distinct CDR3 sequences, about three quarters seen once. Sample treatment: approximately 9-day PBMC culture with coronavirus spike peptide pools or control peptides (ViraFEST assay). Comments on this clonotype: The antigen is undetermined.

V and J are TRBV27 and TRBJ1-6, with 7 bases identical to TRBD1. The receptor was derived from a human donor who received a COVID-19 vaccine. Material: CD4+ T cells from blood, cultured in vitro, obtained after SARS-CoV-2 vaccination. The CDR3, as DNA: TGTGCCAGCAGTTTAAGGGGGCGCCCCTATAATTCACCCCTCCACTTT. This translates into CASSLRGRPYNSPLHF.